The 19 T cell receptor beta chains below were found in one sample sequenced in a study of blood T cell repertoires in COVID-19. The repertoire was sequenced with immunoSEQ multiplex PCR; TCRdb's copy has only in-frame clones and lacks some. This sample carries about 41,000 clones, nearly 90% of them seen once, and the ten largest clones take 4.3%. The sequencing sample was made of peripheral blood. The source of these receptors is a man between 60 and 75 years old with acute or convalescent COVID-19.

The V call is TRBV3-1 (or the pseudogene TRBV3-2), the J call TRBJ2-7; 9 nucleotides agree with TRBD2. Unmatched junction bases numbered 7, after V lost 11 bases and J lost 2 bases. Germline CDR1 and CDR2: LGHDT and YNNKEL (reference sequence). The length of the CDR3 is 13 residues. DNA of the CDR3: TGTGCCTCCCGAGTAGCGGGGGCCTACGAGCAGTACTTC. It codes for CASRVAGAYEQYF.

The rearrangement links TRBV28 to TRBJ2-1; 8 nucleotides agree with TRBD2. V shed 6 bases, J shed 7 bases, and the junction held 11 bases outside the gene matches. This CDR3 has 15 amino acids. CDR1 is MDHEN and CDR2 is SYDVKM in the germline V gene. The DNA for the CDR3 is TGTGCCAGCAGCCCCGGGGGGGCTCCGGGAAATGAGCAGTTCTTC. Its protein is CASSPGGAPGNEQFF.

The J gene is TRBJ2-2, the V gene TRBV4-3; 11 bases align to TRBD1. Unmatched junction bases numbered 9, after V lost 0 bases and J lost 6 bases. Germline V CDR1 and CDR2: LGHNA, YSLEER. The CDR3 consists of 18 residues. CDR3 loop: CASSQDFFGQGAAGELFF. The CDR3 nucleotides read TGCGCCAGCAGCCAAGATTTCTTCGGACAGGGGGCCGCCGGGGAGCTGTTTTTT.

This sequence joins TRBV10-2 and TRBJ1-5, with 7 positions matching TRBD1. CDR1 is WSHSY, CDR2 SAAADI, per germline. The CDR3 is made up of 18 amino acids. The V gene end was trimmed by 3 bases and the J gene end by 1 base; junction bases not matched to a gene: 12. CDR3 nucleotide sequence: TGCGCCAGCAGTGATTTAGACAGGGACTTAGGGAGCAATCAGCCCCAGCATTTT. Translation: CASSDLDRDLGSNQPQHF.

V and J are TRBV7-6 and TRBJ1-4; D perhaps matches TRBD1 (5 bases). The CDR3 has 16 residues. Looked up from germline, CDR1 is SGHVS and CDR2 is FNYEAQ. The V gene lost 1 base and the J gene lost 3 bases, with 12 bases spanning the gap. The CDR3 DNA reads TGTGCCAGCAGCTTAGGGGGCCAGCTGGCTAATGAAAAACTGTTTTTT. Encoded protein: CASSLGGQLANEKLFF.

V usage is TRBV10-2 and J usage is TRBJ2-2; D gene uncertain. V lost 2 bases to trimming and J lost 6 bases, with 13 bases between them. The CDR3 sequence is 15 residues long. The germline CDR1 and CDR2 sequences are WSHSY and SAAADI. CDR3 bases: TGCGCCAGCAGTGAGCCCCTCCCAACGGCCGGGGAGCTGTTTTTT. Amino acid sequence: CASSEPLPTAGELFF.

CDR3 nucleotide sequence: TGTGCCAGCTCACCCCCTGCGACAAAAGGCTCTGGAAACACCATATATTTT. Translation gives CASSPPATKGSGNTIYF. This chain links TRBV18 with TRBJ1-3, with D unclear. Trimming took off 3 bases at V and 0 bases at J, with 15 bases between the two ends. The germline CDR1 and CDR2 sequences are KGHSH and LQKENI. The CDR3 sequence is 17 residues long.

The chain carries TRBV2 and TRBJ2-7; tentatively, D is TRBD1 (7 bases). Between the trimmed V and J ends, which lost 8 bases and 2 bases, there was a span of 16 bases. This CDR3 is 14 amino acids long. Germline V lookup: CDR1 SNHLY, CDR2 FYNNEI. CDR3 sequence: CASRFQGGTYEQYF. In nucleotides, the CDR3 is TGTGCCAGCCGGTTCCAGGGGGGCACCTACGAGCAGTACTTC.

The CDR3 reads CASSPGQPSTDTQYF. As DNA, the CDR3 is TGCGCCAGCAGCCCGGGACAGCCCAGCACAGATACGCAGTATTTT. This sequence joins TRBV5-1 and TRBJ2-3; 7 bases line up with TRBD1. There are 15 residues in the CDR3. Germline V lookup: CDR1 SGHRS, CDR2 YFSETQ. The J segment lost 0 bases and the V segment lost 4 bases, leaving 5 bases of the junction unmatched.

V is TRBV19 and J is TRBJ1-4, with D uncertain. The CDR3 is made up of 16 amino acids. Germline V gene data show CDR1 as LNHDA and CDR2 as SQIVND (reference sequence). The V end lost 1 base, the J end lost 0 bases, and 9 bases lay between the germline ends. The CDR3 is CASSIGLGATNEKLFF. In nucleotides, the CDR3 is TGTGCCAGTAGTATAGGGCTTGGAGCAACTAATGAAAAACTGTTTTTT.

The chain joins TRBV19 to TRBJ2-3, with D uncertain. V was cut by 9 bases and J by 2 bases, with 6 bases left in between. CDR3 size: 11 residues. CDR1 and CDR2 (germline): LNHDA, SQIVND (reference sequence). DNA of the CDR3: TGTGCCAGCGGAGTCACAGATACGCAGTATTTT. Amino acid sequence: CASGVTDTQYF.

The CDR3 DNA follows: TGTGCCAGCAGTCGGACTAGCGGGGGGGCCGGGTCCTACAATGAGCAGTTCTTC. As protein: CASSRTSGGAGSYNEQFF. V usage is TRBV5-4 and J usage is TRBJ2-1; 15 bases are a match to TRBD2. This CDR3 is built from 18 residues. CDR1 and CDR2 from the germline V gene are SGHNT and YYREEE (reference sequence). Losses at the gene ends were 5 bases for V and 1 base for J; bases not matched to a gene: 7.

The chain uses TRBV5-1 and TRBJ2-7; perhaps TRBD2 as D (6 bases). The CDR3 is made up of 14 amino acids. The V gene's germline CDR1 is SGHRS and CDR2 YFSETQ. V was pared by 5 bases and J by 5 bases, with 17 bases between. The CDR3 region is CASSLGGYGDEQYF. CDR3 nucleotide sequence: TGCGCCAGCAGTCTTGGAGGGTACGGGGACGAGCAGTACTTC.

The chain uses TRBV7-2 and TRBJ2-7; TRBD2 matches 11 bases. This CDR3 is 13 amino acids long. V gave up 5 bases and J gave up 6 bases; unmatched junction bases: 3. Germline-derived CDR1 and CDR2 are SGHTA and FQGNSA. CDR3 in DNA: TGTGCCAGCAGCCCTAGCGGGGGGATCGAGCAGTACTTC. It yields the protein CASSPSGGIEQYF.

J is TRBJ2-7 and V is TRBV27; possible D gene TRBD1, 5 bases. Germline V gives CDR1 MNHEY, CDR2 SMNVEV (reference sequence). V was clipped by 3 bases and J by 2 bases, with 17 bases between them. The CDR3 runs to 16 residues. The CDR3 DNA is TGTGCCAGCAGTTTTAGTCCGGCAGGGAAGACCTACGAGCAGTACTTC. This gives the protein CASSFSPAGKTYEQYF.

For this clone: This may come from a read error, since a much larger clone is one base off. Other nucleotide sequences from this sample produce the same CDR3. The rearrangement uses TRBV5-1 and TRBJ2-7; 9 bases align to TRBD1. The CDR3 sequence is 15 residues long. CDR1 and CDR2 from the germline V gene are SGHRS and YFSETQ. The trim removed 4 bases at V and 1 base at J, leaving 6 bases unmatched. The CDR3 nucleotides are TGCGCCAGCAGCCCGGGCGGGACAGGGTCCTACGAGCAGTACTTC. Its translation: CASSPGGTGSYEQYF.

The genes are TRBV19 and TRBJ2-7, with TRBD2 as a possible D gene (6 bases). Germline CDR1 reads LNHDA; CDR2 reads SQIVND (reference sequence). CDR3 size: 15 residues. The V end was cut by 4 bases, the J end by 3 bases, with 16 bases between. The CDR3 loop is CASSRGQGLVYEQYF. In DNA form, the CDR3 reads TGTGCCAGTAGTAGGGGTCAGGGACTCGTCTACGAGCAGTACTTC.

This rearrangement joins TRBV19 to TRBJ2-1; tentatively, D is TRBD2 (6 bases). The CDR3 has 14 residues. Per the germline V gene, CDR1 is LNHDA and CDR2 is SQIVND (reference sequence). Trimming removed 4 bases from V and 9 bases from J, with 16 bases in between. The CDR3 DNA is TGTGCCAGTAGTAGTCCGGGACTTCTCACTGAGCAGTTCTTC. This gives the protein CASSSPGLLTEQFF.

This clone was counted a single time. The V and J genes are TRBV5-5 and TRBJ2-1, with D possibly being TRBD1 (5 bases). The germline V gene encodes CDR1 SGHKS and CDR2 YYEKEE (reference sequence). V was cut by 5 bases and J by 7 bases, with 10 bases left in between. The CDR3 extends over 12 amino acids. CDR3 loop: CASSLSGNEQFF. The CDR3 DNA follows: TGTGCCAGCAGTTTATCAGGGAATGAGCAGTTCTTC.